This T cell receptor (beta chain) was sequenced during a study of OX40 agonist ivuxolimab in advanced cancers. The CDR3 contains 15 residues. The V gene end was trimmed by 3 bases and the J gene end by 5 bases; junction bases not matched to a gene: 7. Germline V lookup: CDR1 SGHNT, CDR2 YYREEE (reference sequence). Assay used: immunoSEQ multiplex PCR; TCRdb lists only in-frame clones, some missing. The sample holds about 50,000 clones; nearly 85% are singletons and the top ten take 3.9%. The origin of this receptor is an adult with an advanced solid tumor such as melanoma, head and neck, liver or kidney cancer. The chain has TRBV5-4 and TRBJ2-1, with TRBD2 identical over 8 bases. This sample comprised CD4+ or CD8+ T cells sorted from blood, obtained in a trial of the OX40 agonist ivuxolimab. The CDR3 spells CASSSPGGPDNEQFF. The CDR3 nucleotides are TGTGCCAGCAGCTCCCCGGGGGGGCCAGACAATGAGCAGTTCTTC.